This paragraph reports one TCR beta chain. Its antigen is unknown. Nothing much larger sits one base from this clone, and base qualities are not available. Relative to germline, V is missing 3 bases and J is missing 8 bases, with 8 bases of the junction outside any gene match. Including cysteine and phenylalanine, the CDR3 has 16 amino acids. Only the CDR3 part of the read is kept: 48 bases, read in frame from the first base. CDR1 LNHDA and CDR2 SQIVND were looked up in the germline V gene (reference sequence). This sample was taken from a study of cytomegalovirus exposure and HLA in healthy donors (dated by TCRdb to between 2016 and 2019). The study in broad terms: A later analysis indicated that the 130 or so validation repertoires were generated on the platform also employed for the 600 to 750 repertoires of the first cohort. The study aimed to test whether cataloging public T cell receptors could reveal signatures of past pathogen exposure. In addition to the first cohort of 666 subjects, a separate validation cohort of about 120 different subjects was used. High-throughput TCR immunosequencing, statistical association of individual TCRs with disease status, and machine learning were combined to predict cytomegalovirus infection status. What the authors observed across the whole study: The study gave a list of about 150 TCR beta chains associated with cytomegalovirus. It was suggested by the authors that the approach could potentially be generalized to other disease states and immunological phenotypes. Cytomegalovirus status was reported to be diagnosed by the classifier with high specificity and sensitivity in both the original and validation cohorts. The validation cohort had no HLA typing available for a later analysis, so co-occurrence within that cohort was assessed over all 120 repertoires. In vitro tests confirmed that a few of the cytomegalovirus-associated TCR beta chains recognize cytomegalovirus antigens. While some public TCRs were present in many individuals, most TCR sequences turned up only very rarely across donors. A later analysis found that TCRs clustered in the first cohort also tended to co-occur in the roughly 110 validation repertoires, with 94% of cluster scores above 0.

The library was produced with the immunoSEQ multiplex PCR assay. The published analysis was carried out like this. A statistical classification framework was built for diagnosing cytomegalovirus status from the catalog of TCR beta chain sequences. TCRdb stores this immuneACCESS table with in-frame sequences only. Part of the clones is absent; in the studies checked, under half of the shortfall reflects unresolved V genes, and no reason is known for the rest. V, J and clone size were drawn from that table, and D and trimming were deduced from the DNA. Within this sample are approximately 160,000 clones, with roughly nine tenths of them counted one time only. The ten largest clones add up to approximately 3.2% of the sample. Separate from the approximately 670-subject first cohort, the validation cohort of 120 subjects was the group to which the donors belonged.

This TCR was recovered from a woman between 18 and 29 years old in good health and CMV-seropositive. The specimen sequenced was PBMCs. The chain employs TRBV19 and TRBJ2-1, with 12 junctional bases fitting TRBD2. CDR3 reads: CASSMSPSGRVDEQFF. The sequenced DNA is TGTGCCAGTAGTATGTCGCCTAGCGGGAGGGTAGATGAGCAGTTCTTC.